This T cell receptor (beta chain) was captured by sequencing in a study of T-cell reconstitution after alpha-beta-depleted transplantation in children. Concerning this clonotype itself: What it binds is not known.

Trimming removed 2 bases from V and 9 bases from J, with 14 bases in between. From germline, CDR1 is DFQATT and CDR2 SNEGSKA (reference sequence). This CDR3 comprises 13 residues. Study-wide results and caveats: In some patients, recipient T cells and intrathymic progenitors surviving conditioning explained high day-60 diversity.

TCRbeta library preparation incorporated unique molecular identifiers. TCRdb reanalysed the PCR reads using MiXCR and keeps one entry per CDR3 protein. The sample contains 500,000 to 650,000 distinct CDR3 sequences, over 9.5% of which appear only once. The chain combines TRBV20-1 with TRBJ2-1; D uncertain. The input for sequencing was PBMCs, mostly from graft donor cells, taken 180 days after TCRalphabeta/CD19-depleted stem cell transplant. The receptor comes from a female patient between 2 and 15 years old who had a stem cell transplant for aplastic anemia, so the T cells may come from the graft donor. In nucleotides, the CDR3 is TGCAGTGCTAGAAGGACCGCCGGTGGTGAGCAGTTCTTC. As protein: CSARRTAGGEQFF.